This T cell receptor beta chain was retrieved from a study of blood T cell repertoires in COVID-19. At the level of the study: The samples span acute and convalescent COVID-19 from the United States, Italy and Spain. PBMCs, B-cell-depleted T cells, or T cells were the source of the cDNA or gDNA that made up the material.

This CDR3 spans 15 amino acids. The trim removed 4 bases at V and 1 base at J, leaving 3 bases unmatched. Germline CDR1 and CDR2: KGHSH and LQKENI. Per the authors' pipeline: Reference gene primers were amplified, and this amplification served to estimate nucleated cell counts. The table came from immunoSEQ multiplex PCR; TCRdb's copy has only in-frame clones and leaves some out. V and J calls plus clone size are reproduced from that table; the DNA served to infer D and trimming. This sample has about 15,000 clones, with 80% to 90% found just once. Sequencing used peripheral blood. The sequence came from a human donor in a cohort sampled during active COVID-19. The V and J genes are TRBV18 and TRBJ2-3, with 9 bases that match TRBD2. The CDR3 is CASSQRTSGTDTQYF. Written as DNA, the CDR3 is TGTGCCAGCTCACAGAGGACTAGCGGCACAGATACGCAGTATTTT.